Presented here are 18 T cell receptor beta chains from one specimen sequenced in a study of T cell responses to AZD1222 COVID-19 vaccine. Assay: immunoSEQ multiplex PCR; the TCRdb copy retains only in-frame clones and omits some. Here the sample spans around 140,000 clones, approximately 90% being singletons. The sample in question was peripheral blood, obtained on day 0 of AZD1222 vaccination. The receptors originated from an adult in good health.

The rearrangement joins TRBV5-1 to TRBJ2-2; D unclear. This CDR3 is built from 15 residues. The germline V gene encodes CDR1 SGHRS and CDR2 YFSETQ. The germline V and J ends were trimmed by 4 bases and 6 bases, with 16 bases remaining between them. The CDR3 coding sequence is TGCGCCAGCAGCCTCAGAGCCACTAACCCCGGGGAGCTGTTTTTT. This gives the protein CASSLRATNPGELFF.

The chain couples TRBV9 to TRBJ2-1; D is perhaps TRBD1 (6 bases). The V end was cut by 3 bases, the J end by 10 bases, with 17 bases between. The CDR3 runs 14 residues. Germline assignment: CDR1 SGDLS and CDR2 YYNGEE. CDR3 loop: CASSGTGWFGEQFF. CDR3 nucleotide sequence: TGTGCCAGCAGCGGAACAGGGTGGTTCGGGGAGCAGTTCTTC.

V is TRBV27 and J is TRBJ2-6, with a weak D call TRBD2 (5 bases). Germline CDR1 reads MNHEY; CDR2 reads SMNVEV (reference sequence). V was clipped by 7 bases and J by 0 bases, with 10 bases between them. This CDR3 comprises 15 residues. CDR3 bases: TGTGCCAGCACCTCTGCGGGCTCTGGGGCCAACGTCCTGACTTTC. As protein: CASTSAGSGANVLTF. The complete variable domain, with remaining parts taken from reference TRBV27 and TRBJ2-6, reads EAQVTQNPRYLITVTGKKLTVTCSQNMNHEYMSWYRQDPGLGLRQIYYSMNVEVTDKGDVPEGYKVSRKEKRNFPLILESPSPNQTSLYFCASTSAGSGANVLTFGAGSRLTVL.

The table lists this clone with a few counts. The chain is built from TRBV12-5 and TRBJ2-2; D remains ambiguous. Germline V gives CDR1 LGHNT, CDR2 FRNRAP. There are 14 residues in the CDR3. The V end was cut by 0 bases, the J end by 6 bases, with 8 bases between. The CDR3 loop reads CASGLVSNAGELFF. CDR3 bases: TGTGCTAGTGGTTTGGTATCCAACGCCGGGGAGCTGTTTTTT.

The genes are TRBV10-2 and TRBJ1-5; the D gene is possibly TRBD1 (6 bases). In germline, CDR1 is WSHSY, CDR2 SAAADI. Trimming removed 0 bases at V and 1 base at J, with 13 bases between. The CDR3 contains 17 residues. The CDR3 loop is CASSESRGVKSNQPQHF. The CDR3 DNA is TGCGCCAGCAGTGAGTCCAGGGGCGTTAAGAGCAATCAGCCCCAGCATTTT.

J is TRBJ1-1 and V is TRBV4-1; a possible D gene is TRBD1 (5 bases). This CDR3 has 16 amino acids. V lost 1 base and J lost 3, with 15 bases in between. CDR1 is MGHRA and CDR2 is YSYEKL in the germline V gene. As DNA, the CDR3 is TGCGCCAGCAGCCAAGGAGGGCAGGGAGGAGACACTGAAGCTTTCTTT. Translating gives CASSQGGQGGDTEAFF.

A remark on this clone: This sample includes further DNA sequences coding for the same CDR3. The chain employs TRBV5-1 and TRBJ1-2, with a weak D call TRBD1 (5 bases). This CDR3 spans 15 amino acids. V was clipped by 0 bases and J by 4 bases, with 13 bases between them. From germline, CDR1 is SGHRS and CDR2 YFSETQ. The CDR3 sequence: CASSLAGGLGYGYTF. In nucleotides, the CDR3 is TGCGCCAGCAGCTTGGCTGGGGGGTTAGGCTATGGCTACACCTTC. The full variable domain, its missing parts supplied by reference TRBV5-1 and TRBJ1-2, is KAGVTQTPRYLIKTRGQQVTLSCSPISGHRSVSWYQQTPGQGLQFLFEYFSETQRNKGNFPGRFSGRQFSNSRSEMNVSTLELGDSALYLCASSLAGGLGYGYTFGSGTRLTVV.

DNA of the CDR3: TGTGCCAGCAGCCTAAGGGACAGCAACACTGAAGCTTTCTTT. This encodes CASSLRDSNTEAFF. V and J are TRBV3-1 (or the pseudogene TRBV3-2) and TRBJ1-1; the match to TRBD1 covers 7 bases. CDR1 is LGHDT and CDR2 is YNNKEL in the germline V gene (reference sequence). V shed 4 bases, J shed 2 bases, and the junction held 4 bases outside the gene matches. The CDR3 has 14 amino acids.

The gene calls are TRBV12-5 and TRBJ1-1, with D perhaps TRBD1 (5 bases). The CDR3 sequence is 16 residues long. The V gene lost 4 bases and the J gene lost 1 base, with 16 bases spanning the gap. Germline CDR1 reads LGHNT; CDR2 reads FRNRAP. CDR3 DNA: TGTGCTAGTGGTTCCAATCAGGGATGGGGGAACACTGAAGCTTTCTTT. Its protein is CASGSNQGWGNTEAFF.

The chain is built from TRBV9 and TRBJ2-1; 11 nucleotides match TRBD2. The CDR3 totals 16 residues. J gave up 5 bases and V 7 bases, and 11 bases lay outside the gene matches. The germline V gene has CDR1 SGDLS and CDR2 YYNGEE. CDR3 DNA: TGTGCCAGCCATAGCGGGAGGGCCGCCCACCACAATGAGCAGTTCTTC. Translated: CASHSGRAAHHNEQFF.

This rearrangement joins TRBV7-8 to TRBJ1-1, with D perhaps TRBD1 (5 bases). The CDR3 runs to 15 residues. Trimming left V 1 base short and J 4 bases short, with 13 bases between. Germline CDR1 is SGHVS and CDR2 is FQNEAQ. DNA for the CDR3: TGTGCCAGCAGCTTAGTCAGACTTAGGGGCACTGAAGCTTTCTTT. Translation: CASSLVRLRGTEAFF.

This clone was found a few times. The chain couples TRBV6-5 to TRBJ1-6; a weak D match, TRBD1 (6 bases). V shed 2 bases and J shed 11 bases, with 13 bases lying between them. The CDR3 is made up of 14 amino acids. The germline gives CDR1 MNHEY, CDR2 SVGAGI. Here the CDR3 reads CASSYGGREAPLHF. CDR3 nucleotides: TGTGCCAGCAGTTACGGGGGCAGAGAGGCACCCCTCCACTTT.

This chain joins TRBV15 and TRBJ2-5, with 9 positions matching TRBD1. V lost 3 bases, J lost 5 bases, and 4 bases stayed unmatched. The germline V gene encodes CDR1 LNHNV and CDR2 YYDKDF (reference sequence). The CDR3 totals 14 residues. CDR3 protein: CATSRGTGSETQYF. CDR3 nucleotides: TGTGCCACCAGCAGGGGGACAGGGTCCGAGACCCAGTACTTC.

This clone was found once. This chain joins TRBV5-8 and TRBJ2-5; 12 bases fit TRBD2. V lost 3 bases and J lost 4; bases outside the gene matches: 7. Germline V lookup: CDR1 SGHTS, CDR2 YDEGEE. This CDR3 is 16 amino acids long. This CDR3 is CASSWLLAGGRETQYF. The CDR3 DNA follows: TGTGCCAGCAGCTGGTTACTAGCGGGAGGCAGAGAGACCCAGTACTTC.

The chain couples TRBV5-4 to TRBJ1-2, with 9 bases lining up with TRBD1. This CDR3 spans 15 amino acids. Looked up from germline, CDR1 is SGHNT and CDR2 is YYREEE (reference sequence). V lost 0 bases to trimming and J lost 7 bases; unmatched junction nucleotides: 7. The CDR3 is CASSLGGQGGGGYTF. CDR3 sequence (DNA): TGTGCCAGCAGCTTGGGGGGACAGGGAGGAGGTGGCTACACCTTC.

The chain combines TRBV11-3 with TRBJ2-3; no reliable D call. Germline V gives CDR1 SGHNT, CDR2 YENEEA. Trimming left V 3 bases short and J 5 bases short, with 9 bases between. The CDR3 runs to 13 residues. CDR3 nucleotide sequence: TGTGCCAGCAGCTTGTATTCCGGAGATACGCAGTATTTT. Amino acids: CASSLYSGDTQYF.

This clone was counted only a few times. The chain combines TRBV5-1 with TRBJ1-1; D is unresolved. Germline V gene data show CDR1 as SGHRS and CDR2 as YFSETQ. CDR3 length equals 13 residues. V lost 0 bases and J 11 bases, leaving 14 bases between the germline ends. CDR3 DNA sequence: TGCGCCAGCAGCTTGGCTGGCGATTCCGTTGCTTTCTTT. This translates into CASSLAGDSVAFF.

This chain joins TRBV28 and TRBJ1-5; D remains unclear. V was pared by 8 bases and J by 7 bases, with 21 bases between. This CDR3 is built from 15 residues. The germline gives CDR1 MDHEN, CDR2 SYDVKM. As DNA, the CDR3 is TGTGCCAGCCTTTCGGAGGTATCGGTCGAGCAGCCCCAGCATTTT. Amino acid sequence: CASLSEVSVEQPQHF.